This TCR beta chain was captured by sequencing in a study of Graves' ophthalmopathy and Graves' hyperthyroidism. As for the study in general: Stable hyperthyroidism denotes an absence of ophthalmopathy throughout 18 months of follow-up.

Pregnant or lactating patients and those with other autoimmune diseases or uncontrolled infections were excluded. Establishment of the diagnosis relied upon clinical symptoms, serum thyroxine, TRAb, thyroid ultrasound and orbital computed tomography. With respect to this clonotype: Its target is not known.

The ends were cut back, 5 bases at V and 0 bases at J, with 8 bases in the middle. From germline, CDR1 is ENHRY and CDR2 SYGVKD. The CDR3 length is 14 residues. Investigators amplified TCR beta CDR3 regions from RNA transcripts. First-round RT-PCR used HTBI primers; second-round multiplex PCR followed. TCRdb called the multiplex PCR reads again in MiXCR, with one record for every CDR3 protein. The sample includes 900,000 to 1,200,000 distinct CDR3 sequences, 36% seen only once; the top ten take 11%. General study findings and limits: Appearing in blood as well were most expanded thyroid clonotypes above 0.001 frequency.

The sample consisted of peripheral blood or thyroid tissue (not recorded which). V and J are TRBV10-3 and TRBJ1-5; D ambiguous. The origin of this receptor is an adult man with Graves' hyperthyroidism. The CDR3 nucleotides read TGTGCCATCAGTCTTGGTGATAGCAATCAGCCCCAGCATTTT. Translating it yields CAISLGDSNQPQHF.